This T cell receptor (beta chain) originates from a study of CD8 T cells in acute hepatitis C reinfection (dated by TCRdb to about 2021). Regarding the research as a whole: The study profiled the TCRbeta repertoire of CD8+ T cells specific for the HCV NS3-1073 epitope during acute infection and after viral clearance. Paired acute and follow-up samples were contributed by four spontaneous resolvers. Overall study outcomes, separate from this receptor: NS3-1073 specific repertoires were highly diverse, with no significant diversity differences between acute resolver, follow-up resolver and acute chronic samples. Only the TCRbeta chain was sequenced in bulk, so alphabeta pairing of public clonotypes could not be determined. All groups showed preferential use of the TRBV04 and TRBV06 gene families, a pattern that overrepresentation in the naive pool did not explain. NS3-1073 specific cells were too rare to sort in chronically infected subjects, so no follow-up repertoires exist for those subjects. About 13 public clonotypes were found regardless of outcome; one public clonotype used V04-02/J02-02. It was rare for CDR3 sequences to be shared with other epitopes, and exact matching may have been limited by differing sequencing approaches.

With regard to this clone: Its recognized antigen is unknown. Per-base quality was not reported, and no clone a single base away is much larger than it.

Genomic DNA was extracted from FACS-sorted cells, and TCRbeta chains were sequenced through the commercial immunoSEQ service. In the authors' own workflow: ImmunoSEQ Analyzer software v3.0 and R v3.5.1 were the tools used to analyze the repertoire data. Only productive rearrangements were analyzed, as sequences containing stop codons or out-of-frame rearrangements were removed. The sequencing provider supplied the Simpson diversity, Shannon entropy, CDR3 length and nucleotide addition metrics. Clonotypes were categorized by frequency as dominant, sub-dominant, low or lowest abundance, and clonotypes below 0.1% were excluded from most analyses. Any CDR3 amino acid clonotype present in at least two subjects at a cumulative frequency of at least 0.5% was labeled public. Held by TCRdb, this immuneACCESS table contains in-frame sequences only and omits some clones. Under half of the omission traces to an unresolved V gene where checked; the cause of the rest is unknown. Clone size and V and J calls were adopted from that table, with D and trimming inferred from the DNA. For this sample there are 30,000 to 45,000 clones; around 85% appear just once. The ten top clones hold around 9.9% of the sample.

The trim is 1 base for V and 4 bases for J, with a gap of 10 bases between the germline ends. CDR1 and CDR2 (SQVTM, ANQGSEA) derive from the germline V gene. Reading from cysteine to phenylalanine, the CDR3 counts 13 amino acids. Here the CDR3 DNA is all that survives: 39 bases in frame from base 1. Reading the label with the study, this specimen's time point is: naive CD8 control sorted from an acute-time-point sample. Enrolled in the Montreal Hepatitis C Cohort (HEPCO) in Canada, the donors were people who inject drugs, and these donors were followed every 3 months. Acute primary HCV infection was defined by a positive HCV RNA or antibody test following a negative test within the previous 24 weeks. Antibodies against CD3, CD8 and CD45RO were used for surface staining, and dead cells were excluded with an aqua fixable dye. The cohort included 8 spontaneous resolvers, defined as subjects with HCV RNA clearance within 24 weeks. Negative selection by means of the MACS CD8+ T cell Isolation Kit yielded CD8+ T cells from peripheral blood mononuclear cells recovered from cryopreservation by thawing. Cells were sorted on a BD FACSAria II cell sorter.

The TCR sequence derives from a woman aged 18-35 years who spontaneously cleared hepatitis C infection. Here the chain combines TRBV29-1 and TRBJ2-5; no confident D gene assignment can be made. Source material: naive CD8+ T cells from PBMCs. What the cell subset or site label conveys for this sample: sorted total naive CD45RO-negative CD8+ T cells. The DNA sequence is TGCAGCGTTGAAGGTCGGCCCAGAGAGACCCAGTACTTC. The resulting protein is CSVEGRPRETQYF. Reference TRBV29-1 and TRBJ2-5 proteins supply the regions before and after the CDR3; the full variable domain is: SAVISQKPSRDICQRGTSLTIQCQVDSQVTMMFWYRQQPGQSLTLIATANQGSEATYESGFVIDKFPISRPNLTFSTLTVSNMSPEDSSIYLCSVEGRPRETQYFGPGTRLLVL.